This TCR beta chain was recorded in a study of blood T cell repertoires in COVID-19. Study context: Spain, Italy and the United States supplied samples that represented acute and convalescent COVID-19.

This CDR3 has 15 amino acids. Between the trimmed V and J ends, which lost 4 bases and 3 bases, there was a span of 13 bases. CDR1 is SGHDN, CDR2 FVKESK, per germline. Sequenced by immunoSEQ multiplex PCR; TCRdb stores in-frame clones only, minus some. Of approximately 440,000 clones in the sample, roughly 91% were seen once. What the recovered Cohort 3 donors had was two negative PCRs, clearance, or symptom resolution. The receptor comes from a man younger than 30 who had recovered from COVID-19. This sequence joins TRBV14 and TRBJ1-5, with D perhaps matching TRBD1 (6 bases). Input material: PBMCs or T cells enriched from blood (not recorded which). This CDR3 reads CASSRGGTTNQPQHF. In nucleotides, the CDR3 is TGTGCCAGCAGCCGGGGGGGGACAACCAATCAGCCCCAGCATTTT.